Presented here are 31 T cell receptor beta chains from one specimen sequenced in a study of blood T cell repertoires in COVID-19 (TCRdb year 2020). Receptor libraries were prepared by the immunoSEQ multiplex PCR assay. Drawn from immuneACCESS, this table holds only the in-frame rearrangements with V and J called that TCRdb kept. Clones are partly lost; checked studies trace under half to an unresolved V gene and leave the rest unexplained. This sample gives approximately 260,000 clones in total; around four fifths of them show up just once. The leading ten clones occupy 4.6% of the sample. The sample was peripheral blood. These receptors were collected from a man in his sixties who had recovered from COVID-19.

A word on this clone: Other nucleotide sequences from this sample produce the same CDR3. The V and J genes are TRBV5-1 and TRBJ1-1; a possible D gene is TRBD1 (5 bases). CDR3 length: 13 residues. Germline CDR1 reads SGHRS; CDR2 reads YFSETQ. Trimming took off 3 bases at V and 3 bases at J, with 9 bases between the two ends. The CDR3 spells CASSSQGYTEAFF. The CDR3 DNA follows: TGCGCCAGCAGCTCGCAGGGTTACACTGAAGCTTTCTTT.

V usage is TRBV4-1 and J usage is TRBJ2-3; 7 positions match TRBD2. Trimming took 3 bases from V and 1 from J; bases not matched to a gene: 10. The length of the CDR3 is 17 residues. In germline, CDR1 is MGHRA, CDR2 YSYEKL. CDR3 nucleotides: TGCGCCAGCAGCCACGCGGGACTATCCTCTCGCACAGATACGCAGTATTTT. Its protein is CASSHAGLSSRTDTQYF.

The rearrangement joins TRBV28 to TRBJ1-2, with a tentative D call TRBD1 (5 bases). Germline CDR1 MDHEN, CDR2 SYDVKM. V dropped 1 base and J dropped 0 bases, with 15 bases sitting between them. This CDR3 has 17 residues. This CDR3 reads CASSLSSTGETNYGYTF. CDR3 in DNA: TGTGCCAGCAGTTTATCTTCCACAGGAGAAACTAACTATGGCTACACCTTC.

The chain uses TRBV3-1 (or the pseudogene TRBV3-2) and TRBJ2-5, with TRBD2 as a possible D gene (5 bases). V lost 2 bases to trimming and J lost 5 bases, with 9 bases between them. Germline loops: CDR1 LGHDT, CDR2 YNNKEL (reference sequence). The CDR3 is 13 amino acids. The CDR3 is CASSQPSQETQYF. The CDR3 nucleotides read TGTGCCAGCAGCCAACCTAGCCAGGAGACCCAGTACTTC.

The chain employs TRBV5-1 and TRBJ2-1; 7 bases fit TRBD2. The J segment lost 10 bases and the V segment lost 4 bases, leaving 8 bases of the junction unmatched. This CDR3 has 13 residues. Germline CDR1 is SGHRS and CDR2 is YFSETQ. The CDR3 here is CASSQAGPGEQFF. CDR3 coding DNA: TGCGCCAGCAGCCAAGCGGGACCCGGGGAGCAGTTCTTC.

The genes are TRBV21-1 and TRBJ2-1; the table calls TRBD1, which could not be checked here. TRBV21-1 is listed as a pseudogene. The CDR3 is made up of 19 amino acids. The CDR3 spells CASSKSTWERQGLHPEQFF. Here the CDR3 DNA reads TGTGCCAGCAGCAAAAGCACCTGGGAGAGACAGGGCCTACATCCTGAGCAGTTCTTC.

This rearrangement joins TRBV18 to TRBJ2-2, with 7 bases that match TRBD1. CDR1 is KGHSH and CDR2 is LQKENI in the germline V gene. Losses at the gene ends were 0 bases for V and 4 bases for J; bases not matched to a gene: 2. This CDR3 is 15 amino acids long. The CDR3 DNA reads TGTGCCAGCTCACCACCGTACAGGGGCACCGGGGAGCTGTTTTTT. This translates into CASSPPYRGTGELFF.

This chain links TRBV7-2 with TRBJ2-7; a possible D gene is TRBD1 (5 bases). V gave up 6 bases and J gave up 7 bases, with 22 bases separating them. The CDR3 sequence is 15 residues long. The germline V gene encodes CDR1 SGHTA and CDR2 FQGNSA. The CDR3 is CASRPTTAKMGEQYF. The CDR3 DNA reads as TGTGCCAGCAGACCCACGACAGCCAAAATGGGGGAGCAGTACTTC.

In this sample, this clone turned up a few times. The chain recombines TRBV6-5 with TRBJ2-4, with 8 bases matching TRBD2. J gave up 6 bases and V 6 bases, and 10 bases lay outside the gene matches. Per germline, CDR1 MNHEY and CDR2 SVGAGI. This CDR3 contains 15 residues. DNA of the CDR3: TGTGCCAGCAGGACCGGGACTAGTGCGGGAAACATTCAGTACTTC. Translating gives CASRTGTSAGNIQYF.

This sequence joins TRBV28 and TRBJ1-2; D is undetermined. The length of the CDR3 is 14 residues. Germline loops: CDR1 MDHEN, CDR2 SYDVKM. Trimming pared 5 bases from V and 1 base from J, leaving 11 bases between. The CDR3: CASSPVGYNYGYTF. The CDR3 DNA follows: TGTGCCAGCAGTCCCGTCGGTTATAACTATGGCTACACCTTC.

V usage is TRBV2 and J usage is TRBJ2-5, with D uncertain. Per germline, CDR1 SNHLY and CDR2 FYNNEI. The V end lost 6 bases, the J end lost 5 bases, and 7 bases lay between the germline ends. The CDR3 sequence is 11 residues long. In DNA, the CDR3 is TGTGCCAGCAGCGCGTCCGAGACCCAGTACTTC. As protein: CASSASETQYF.

V is TRBV19 and J is TRBJ2-3; weak D call: TRBD1 (5 bases). Germline loops: CDR1 LNHDA, CDR2 SQIVND (reference sequence). The CDR3 extends over 14 amino acids. V lost 7 bases, J lost 1 base, and 12 bases lay in between. The CDR3 loop reads CASTTGWGTDTQYF. The CDR3 nucleotides are TGTGCCAGTACAACAGGTTGGGGCACAGATACGCAGTATTTT. Complete variable domain (other parts from reference TRBV19 and TRBJ2-3): DGGITQSPKYLFRKEGQNVTLSCEQNLNHDAMYWYRQDPGQGLRLIYYSQIVNDFQKGDIAEGYSVSREKKESFPLTVTSAQKNPTAFYLCASTTGWGTDTQYFGPGTRLTVL.

The rearrangement links TRBV9 to TRBJ1-2, with 9 bases lining up with TRBD1. This CDR3 is built from 13 residues. Germline assignment: CDR1 SGDLS and CDR2 YYNGEE. V shed 5 bases and J 7 bases; nucleotides not matched to a gene: 6. The CDR3 reads CASREPGQGGYTF. The CDR3 nucleotides read TGTGCCAGCAGAGAACCGGGACAGGGTGGCTACACCTTC.

The chain is built from TRBV30 and TRBJ2-5; maybe TRBD2 (6 bases). The germline CDR1 and CDR2 sequences are GTSNPN and SVGIG (reference sequence). V was clipped by 0 bases and J by 2 bases, with 10 bases between them. This CDR3 is built from 14 residues. CDR3 residues: CAWSVRGFQETQYF. For the CDR3, the DNA is TGTGCCTGGAGTGTACGGGGGTTTCAAGAGACCCAGTACTTC.

The chain employs TRBV20-1 and TRBJ2-7, with 11 bases identical to TRBD2. V lost 3 bases, J lost 2 bases, and 3 bases stayed unmatched. The CDR3 loop spans 14 amino acids. The germline CDR1 and CDR2 sequences are DFQATT and SNEGSKA (reference sequence). The CDR3 DNA follows: TGCAGTGCTAGTCCTAGCGGGGGGACCTACGAGCAGTACTTC. Residues: CSASPSGGTYEQYF.

The chain carries TRBV15 and TRBJ2-7; 9 bases map to TRBD2. The CDR3 contains 15 residues. Germline CDR1 LNHNV, CDR2 YYDKDF (reference sequence). V was pared by 1 base and J by 5 bases, with 6 bases of the junction left unmatched. The CDR3 DNA reads TGTGCCACCAGCAGAGCGGGGACTAGCCGCCACGAGCAGTACTTC. Protein: CATSRAGTSRHEQYF.

This rearrangement joins TRBV5-1 to TRBJ2-2; 7 bases line up with TRBD1. Germline CDR1 is SGHRS and CDR2 is YFSETQ. This CDR3 is 17 amino acids long. Trimming removed 7 bases from V and 0 bases from J; junction bases left unmatched: 12. Written as DNA, the CDR3 is TGCGCCAGCTCCCCCACAGGGGTATATTCGAACACCGGGGAGCTGTTTTTT. Amino acids: CASSPTGVYSNTGELFF.

This clone was recorded once. The V gene is TRBV6-6, the J gene TRBJ2-7; 8 nucleotides match TRBD2. Germline V gene data show CDR1 as MNHNY and CDR2 as SVGAGI (reference sequence). Trimming took 5 bases from V and 2 from J; bases not matched to a gene: 5. The CDR3 extends over 14 amino acids. The CDR3 DNA sequence: TGTGCCAGCAGTCTCTCAGCGGGAGCCTACGAGCAGTACTTC. Translated: CASSLSAGAYEQYF.

The chain couples TRBV5-4 to TRBJ2-1, with 13 bases fitting TRBD2. V trimming: 4 bases; J trimming: 7 bases; junction bases outside the gene matches: 2. The CDR3 is 14 residues long. Per the germline V gene, CDR1 is SGHNT and CDR2 is YYREEE (reference sequence). This CDR3 is CASSVLAGGNEQFF. CDR3 DNA: TGTGCCAGCAGCGTACTAGCGGGGGGGAATGAGCAGTTCTTC.

The gene calls are TRBV7-8 and TRBJ1-5, with 10 bases aligning to TRBD1. This CDR3 has 17 residues. V lost 3 bases and J lost 2; bases outside the gene matches: 7. CDR1 is SGHVS and CDR2 is FQNEAQ in the germline V gene. CDR3 coding DNA: TGTGCCAGCAGCTTGTCCGGAGACAGGGGGCGCAATCAGCCCCAGCATTTT. It yields the protein CASSLSGDRGRNQPQHF.

The chain has TRBV7-2 and TRBJ1-3; D unresolved. Trimming took off 4 bases at V and 2 bases at J, with 9 bases between the two ends. The CDR3 is made up of 14 amino acids. From germline, CDR1 is SGHTA and CDR2 FQGNSA. This chain's CDR3 is CASSSLLTGNTIYF. The CDR3 DNA reads TGTGCCAGCAGCTCACTTTTAACTGGAAACACCATATATTTT.

The rearrangement joins TRBV5-1 to TRBJ2-3; TRBD2 aligns across 7 bases. Germline CDR1 SGHRS, CDR2 YFSETQ. The CDR3 runs to 12 residues. Trimming took 4 bases from V and 7 from J; bases not matched to a gene: 3. The CDR3 loop is CASSGTMHTQYF. In DNA form, the CDR3 reads TGCGCCAGCAGCGGGACTATGCATACGCAGTATTTT. Together with reference TRBV5-1 and TRBJ2-3, the CDR3 gives the full variable domain: KAGVTQTPRYLIKTRGQQVTLSCSPISGHRSVSWYQQTPGQGLQFLFEYFSETQRNKGNFPGRFSGRQFSNSRSEMNVSTLELGDSALYLCASSGTMHTQYFGPGTRLTVL.

This chain joins TRBV7-9 and TRBJ1-2; D is uncertain. The germline V gene encodes CDR1 SEHNR and CDR2 FQNEAQ (reference sequence). This CDR3 is 13 amino acids long. V lost 5 bases to trimming and J lost 6 bases, with 13 bases between them. CDR3 in amino acids: CASSLVYQDGYTF. The CDR3 DNA sequence: TGTGCCAGCAGCCTGGTTTACCAGGATGGCTACACCTTC.

The CDR3 loop reads CASSQERGLLNEQFF. CDR3 in DNA: TGCGCCAGCAGCCAAGAACGCGGACTCCTCAATGAGCAGTTCTTC. The rearrangement links TRBV4-1 to TRBJ2-1; a possible D gene is TRBD2 (5 bases). The V and J ends lost 0 bases and 6 bases respectively, with 12 bases between them. Germline CDR1 MGHRA, CDR2 YSYEKL. There are 15 residues in the CDR3.

The V gene is TRBV3-1 (or the pseudogene TRBV3-2), the J gene TRBJ2-3; 9 nucleotides agree with TRBD2. The ends lost 2 bases at V and 3 bases at J; junction bases unmatched: 9. The CDR3 runs 17 residues. CDR1 LGHDT and CDR2 YNNKEL come from the germline V gene (reference sequence). The CDR3 coding sequence is TGTGCCAGCAGCCAATCCAAGCTAGCGGGGAGGACAGATACGCAGTATTTT. This codes for CASSQSKLAGRTDTQYF.

The chain uses TRBV7-9 and TRBJ1-4; 10 nucleotides align to TRBD1. The junction had 7 bases not matched to a gene; V was cut back by 5 bases and J by 7 bases. The CDR3 contains 15 residues. The germline CDR1 and CDR2 sequences are SEHNR and FQNEAQ (reference sequence). The CDR3 region is CASSAGQGGREKLFF. CDR3 nucleotides: TGTGCCAGCAGCGCAGGACAGGGGGGACGTGAAAAACTGTTTTTT.

The rearrangement joins TRBV2 to TRBJ2-7, with a possible D match to TRBD2 (6 bases). Per germline, CDR1 SNHLY and CDR2 FYNNEI. V shed 6 bases and J shed 0 bases, with 12 bases lying between them. This CDR3 has 14 amino acids. The CDR3 reads CASSADGSSYEQYF. The CDR3 region has the DNA TGTGCCAGCAGCGCCGACGGGAGCTCCTACGAGCAGTACTTC. Full variable domain (rest looked up from reference TRBV2 and TRBJ2-7): EPEVTQTPSHQVTQMGQEVILRCVPISNHLYFYWYRQILGQKVEFLVSFYNNEISEKSEIFDDQFSVERPDGSNFTLKIRSTKLEDSAMYFCASSADGSSYEQYFGPGTRLTVT.

The V and J genes are TRBV19 and TRBJ2-7; no firm D call. The V gene's germline CDR1 is LNHDA and CDR2 SQIVND (reference sequence). The CDR3 spans 13 residues. Trimming shortened V by 5 bases and J by 3 bases, and 11 bases separated the two germline ends. The CDR3 reads CASSLGAFYEQYF. DNA of the CDR3: TGTGCCAGTAGTCTCGGAGCATTCTACGAGCAGTACTTC.

The chain recombines TRBV7-2 with TRBJ1-2; D is undetermined. Germline assignment: CDR1 SGHTA and CDR2 FQGNSA. Trimming pared 6 bases from V and 5 bases from J, leaving 16 bases between. The CDR3 covers 14 residues. CDR3 DNA: TGTGCCAGCAGGGAAGACTTCGGGATTTATGGCTACACCTTC. Its translation is CASREDFGIYGYTF.

This clone was detected only a few times. The chain's CDR3 is CSVRPGLADGGTGELFF. The CDR3 DNA sequence: TGCAGCGTTCGACCGGGACTAGCGGATGGGGGCACCGGGGAGCTGTTTTTT. The chain employs TRBV29-1 and TRBJ2-2; 11 nucleotides align to TRBD2. V gave up 5 bases and J gave up 4 bases; unmatched junction bases: 12. CDR1 is SQVTM, CDR2 ANQGSEA, per germline. This CDR3 comprises 17 residues.

V and J are TRBV23-1 and TRBJ2-7; TRBD2 matches at 7 bases. TRBV23-1 is an open reading frame, and its role is uncertain. The V segment lost 1 base and the J segment 4 bases; nucleotides outside the gene matches: 1. The CDR3 runs 13 residues. The CDR3 DNA follows: TGCGCCAGCAGTCAATGCGGGGGTTACGAGCAGTACTTC. Residues: CASSQCGGYEQYF.